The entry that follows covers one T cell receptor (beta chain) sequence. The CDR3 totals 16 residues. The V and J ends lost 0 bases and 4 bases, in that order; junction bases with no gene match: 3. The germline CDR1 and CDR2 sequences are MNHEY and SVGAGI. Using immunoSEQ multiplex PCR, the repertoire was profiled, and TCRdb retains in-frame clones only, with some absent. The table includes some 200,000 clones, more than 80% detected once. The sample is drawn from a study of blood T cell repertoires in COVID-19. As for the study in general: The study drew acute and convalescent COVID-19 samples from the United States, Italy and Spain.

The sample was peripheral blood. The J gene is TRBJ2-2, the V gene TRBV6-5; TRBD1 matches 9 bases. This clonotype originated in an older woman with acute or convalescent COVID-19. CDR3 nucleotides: TGTGCCAGCAGTTACTCGAACAGGGGGCGCACCGGGGAGCTGTTTTTT. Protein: CASSYSNRGRTGELFF.